These T cell receptor beta chains were read from a single sample in a study of regulatory T cells in long-lasting Graves disease. TCRdb independently ran MiXCR on the multiplex PCR reads; one entry per CDR3 protein. Among about 540,000 distinct CDR3 sequences listed, about 13% were seen once. The data were also submitted as part of a second study, on T cells in Graves' hyperthyroidism and ophthalmopathy.

The specimen was peripheral blood mononuclear cells (PBMCs), collected at new diagnosis, from a patient treated with antithyroid drugs. The receptor set was obtained from a man aged 30-40 years with Graves disease. Each CDR3 is given with its conserved first and last residue. The order of the fields is V gene, J gene, clone size, D gene, CDR3 protein, CDR3 DNA. The D gene is left open where the match is weak. Rows give clone size only sometimes, using once, few, many, or a class for an expanded clone.

V: TRBV20-1; J: TRBJ1-1; size: few; D: -; CDR3: CSARPSGPTEAFF; DNA: TGCAGTGCTAGACCCTCAGGGCCCACTGAAGCTTTCTTT
V: TRBV29-1; J: TRBJ1-5; size: -; D: -; CDR3: CSVEDRGAGQPQHF; DNA: TGCAGCGTTGAAGATAGGGGGGCTGGGCAGCCCCAGCATTTT
V: TRBV7-9; J: TRBJ2-2; size: many; D: TRBD1; CDR3: CASRTGTDTGELFF; DNA: TGTGCCAGCAGGACCGGGACAGACACCGGGGAGCTGTTTTTT
V: TRBV20-1; J: TRBJ1-1; size: many; D: TRBD1; CDR3: CSASRTGEAFF; DNA: TGCAGTGCTAGCAGGACAGGGGAAGCTTTCTTT
V: TRBV5-1; J: TRBJ2-1; size: many; D: TRBD2; CDR3: CASSTRTSWIDEQFF; DNA: TGCGCCAGCAGCACAAGGACTAGTTGGATCGATGAGCAGTTCTTC
V: TRBV6-1; J: TRBJ2-5; size: many; D: -; CDR3: CASIDSFGGETQYF; DNA: TGTGCCAGCATCGACTCATTCGGCGGAGAGACCCAGTACTTC
V: TRBV6-2/TRBV6-3; J: TRBJ2-3; size: -; D: -; CDR3: CASSYSMGFNKDTQYF; DNA: TGTGCCAGCAGTTACTCTATGGGGTTTAACAAAGATACGCAGTATTTT
V: TRBV2; J: TRBJ1-2; size: many; D: TRBD1; CDR3: CASRGQGSSGYTF; DNA: TGTGCCAGCAGGGGACAGGGGAGTAGCGGCTACACCTTC
V: TRBV5-8; J: TRBJ2-7; size: few; D: -; CDR3: CASSLWSYEQYF; DNA: TGTGCCAGCAGCTTGTGGTCCTACGAGCAGTACTTC
V: TRBV30; J: TRBJ2-7; size: -; D: -; CDR3: CASGRDGLYEQYF; DNA: TGTGCCTCGGGCCGGGACGGGCTCTACGAGCAGTACTTC
V: TRBV27; J: TRBJ2-1; size: few; D: -; CDR3: CASSFSSTGRYNEQFF; DNA: TGTGCCAGCAGTTTCTCTTCTACGGGTCGTTACAATGAGCAGTTCTTC
V: TRBV19; J: TRBJ2-1; size: many; D: TRBD1; CDR3: CASSVGQGDNEQFF; DNA: TGTGCCAGTAGTGTGGGACAGGGGGACAATGAGCAGTTCTTC
V: TRBV29-1; J: TRBJ2-7; size: many; D: -; CDR3: CSVEMGEQYF; DNA: TGCAGCGTTGAGATGGGGGAGCAGTACTTC
V: TRBV6-2/TRBV6-3; J: TRBJ1-3; size: once; D: -; CDR3: CASSNPPGASSGNTIYF; DNA: TGTGCCAGCAGTAACCCCCCGGGTGCGAGCTCTGGAAACACCATATACTTT
V: TRBV20-1; J: TRBJ1-5; size: -; D: -; CDR3: CSARDQRSNQPQHF; DNA: TGCAGTGCTAGAGATCAGAGAAGCAATCAGCCCCAGCATTTT
V: TRBV12-3/TRBV12-4; J: TRBJ1-2; size: many; D: -; CDR3: CASSPRTLSDYGYTF; DNA: TGTGCCAGCAGTCCCCGGACACTAAGCGACTATGGCTACACCTTC
V: TRBV25-1; J: TRBJ2-2; size: many; D: TRBD2; CDR3: CASRTSGISTGELFF; DNA: TGTGCCAGCAGGACTAGCGGGATTAGCACCGGGGAGCTGTTTTTT
V: TRBV20-1; J: TRBJ1-2; size: few; D: -; CDR3: CSATGSEILYGYTF; DNA: TGCAGTGCTACCGGGTCGGAAATCCTATATGGCTACACCTTC
V: TRBV7-8; J: TRBJ2-1; size: many; D: TRBD2; CDR3: CASSPEREGRWEQFF; DNA: TGTGCCAGCAGTCCCGAGAGGGAGGGCCGTTGGGAGCAGTTCTTC
V: TRBV7-2; J: TRBJ2-1; size: -; D: -; CDR3: CASSLAYDRASYNEQFF; DNA: TGTGCCAGCAGCTTAGCCTATGATAGGGCTTCCTACAATGAGCAGTTCTTC
V: TRBV15; J: TRBJ1-2; size: -; D: TRBD1; CDR3: CATSRDVGQGRGYTF; DNA: TGTGCCACCAGCAGAGATGTAGGACAGGGGAGGGGCTACACCTTC
V: TRBV5-8; J: TRBJ2-4; size: few; D: TRBD2; CDR3: CASSLYGGENIQYF; DNA: TGTGCCAGCAGCTTGTATGGGGGGGAAAACATTCAGTACTTC
V: TRBV9; J: TRBJ1-5; size: many; D: -; CDR3: CASSGPGNQPQHF; DNA: TGTGCCAGCAGCGGGCCGGGGAATCAGCCCCAGCATTTT
V: TRBV5-1; J: TRBJ2-7; size: many; D: TRBD1; CDR3: CASSWEQGTVYEQYF; DNA: TGCGCCAGCAGCTGGGAACAGGGGACGGTCTACGAGCAGTACTTC
V: TRBV30; J: TRBJ1-1; size: many; D: TRBD1; CDR3: CAWSVLEGAEAFF; DNA: TGTGCCTGGAGTGTACTAGAGGGGGCGGAAGCTTTCTTT
V: TRBV28; J: TRBJ1-1; size: many; D: -; CDR3: CASQGRHTEAFF; DNA: TGTGCCAGCCAGGGAAGGCACACTGAAGCTTTCTTT
V: TRBV6-2/TRBV6-3; J: TRBJ1-5; size: -; D: -; CDR3: CASTAVWDNQPQHF; DNA: TGTGCCAGCACGGCGGTCTGGGACAATCAGCCCCAGCATTTT
V: TRBV5-6; J: TRBJ2-1; size: many; D: -; CDR3: CASSLGAFPEQFF; DNA: TGTGCCAGCAGCTTGGGGGCTTTCCCTGAGCAGTTCTTC
V: TRBV20-1; J: TRBJ2-7; size: -; D: -; CDR3: CSAPGGGTHEQYF; DNA: TGCAGTGCTCCGGGTGGAGGGACTCACGAGCAGTACTTC
V: TRBV30; J: TRBJ1-1; size: many; D: -; CDR3: CAWSVPQGGATEAFF; DNA: TGTGCCTGGAGTGTACCACAGGGCGGAGCCACTGAAGCTTTCTTT
V: TRBV6-1; J: TRBJ2-5; size: few; D: TRBD2; CDR3: CASSGRGAGGQETQYF; DNA: TGTGCCAGCAGTGGAAGGGGAGCGGGAGGCCAAGAGACCCAGTACTTC
V: TRBV5-1; J: TRBJ2-7; size: many; D: TRBD2; CDR3: CASSLGGGSWYEQYF; DNA: TGCGCCAGCAGCTTGGGGGGCGGGAGCTGGTACGAGCAGTACTTC
V: TRBV6-2/TRBV6-3; J: TRBJ2-3; size: -; D: TRBD2; CDR3: CASRTSGDTDTQYF; DNA: TGTGCCAGCAGAACGAGCGGGGACACAGATACGCAGTATTTT
V: TRBV9; J: TRBJ2-7; size: few; D: TRBD2; CDR3: CASSPTYGGRFHEQYF; DNA: TGTGCCAGCAGCCCCACCTATGGCGGGAGATTCCACGAGCAGTACTTC
V: TRBV5-5; J: TRBJ2-7; size: once; D: TRBD2; CDR3: CASSPGTSRAGQYF; DNA: TGTGCCAGCAGCCCCGGGACTAGCAGGGCGGGGCAGTACTTC
V: TRBV24-1; J: TRBJ1-4; size: many; D: -; CDR3: CATSDLDGTAEKLFF; DNA: TGTGCCACCAGTGATTTGGACGGAACCGCTGAAAAACTGTTTTTT
V: TRBV18; J: TRBJ1-2; size: -; D: TRBD1; CDR3: CASSPPGQGIYGYTF; DNA: TGTGCCAGCTCACCGCCCGGACAGGGGATCTATGGCTACACCTTC
V: TRBV5-5; J: TRBJ2-5; size: -; D: TRBD2; CDR3: CASSLQGLAVQETQYF; DNA: TGTGCCAGCAGCCTGCAGGGACTAGCGGTTCAAGAGACCCAGTACTTC
V: TRBV5-1; J: TRBJ2-3; size: many; D: TRBD2; CDR3: CASARLAGGTDTQYF; DNA: TGCGCCAGCGCAAGACTAGCGGGAGGCACAGATACGCAGTATTTT